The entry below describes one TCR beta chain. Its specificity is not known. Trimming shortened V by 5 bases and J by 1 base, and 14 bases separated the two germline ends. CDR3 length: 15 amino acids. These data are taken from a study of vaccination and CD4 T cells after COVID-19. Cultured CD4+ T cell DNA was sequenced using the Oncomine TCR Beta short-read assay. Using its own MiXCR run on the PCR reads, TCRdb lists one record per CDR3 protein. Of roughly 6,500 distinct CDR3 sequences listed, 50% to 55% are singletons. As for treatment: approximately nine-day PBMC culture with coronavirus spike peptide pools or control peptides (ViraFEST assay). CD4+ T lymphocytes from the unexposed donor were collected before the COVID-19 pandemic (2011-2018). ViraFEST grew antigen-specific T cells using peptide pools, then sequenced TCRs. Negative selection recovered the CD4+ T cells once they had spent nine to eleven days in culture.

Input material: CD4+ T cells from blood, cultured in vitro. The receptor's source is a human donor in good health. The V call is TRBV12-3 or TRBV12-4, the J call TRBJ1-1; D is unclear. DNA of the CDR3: TGTGCCAGCAGTAGACGAATGACCGCGAACACTGAAGCTTTCTTT. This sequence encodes CASSRRMTANTEAFF.